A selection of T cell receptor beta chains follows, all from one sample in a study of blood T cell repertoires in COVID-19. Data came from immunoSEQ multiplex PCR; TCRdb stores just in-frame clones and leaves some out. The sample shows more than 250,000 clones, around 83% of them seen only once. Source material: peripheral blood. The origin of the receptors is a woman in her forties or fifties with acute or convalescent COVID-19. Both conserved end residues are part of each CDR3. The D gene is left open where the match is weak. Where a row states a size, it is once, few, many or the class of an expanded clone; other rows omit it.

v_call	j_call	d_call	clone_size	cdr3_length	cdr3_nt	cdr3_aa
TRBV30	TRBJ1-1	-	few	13	TGTGCCTGGAGTTGGGGTAGCGGCACTGAAGCTTTCTTT	CAWSWGSGTEAFF
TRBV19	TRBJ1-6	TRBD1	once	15	TGTGCCAGTAGTGGGGTCCCGGGACAGGGCGAACCCCTCCACTTT	CASSGVPGQGEPLHF
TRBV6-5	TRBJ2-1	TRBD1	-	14	TGTGCCAGCAGTCGGGGAACAGGGGGCGATGAGCAGTTCTTC	CASSRGTGGDEQFF
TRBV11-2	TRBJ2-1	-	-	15	TGTGCCAGCAGCTTGTTAGCAGGAGGGCCGGGTGAGCAGTTCTTC	CASSLLAGGPGEQFF
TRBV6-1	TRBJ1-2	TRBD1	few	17	TGTGCCAGCAGTGATCAATCAGGACAGGGGGCCCTCTATGGCTACACCTTC	CASSDQSGQGALYGYTF
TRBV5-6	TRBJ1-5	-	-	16	TGTGCCAGCAGCTTGGGGGACTACGGCGGCAATCAGCCCCAGCATTTT	CASSLGDYGGNQPQHF
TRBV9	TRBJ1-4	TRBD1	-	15	TGTGCCAGCAGCGTAGGGGACAGAACTAATGAAAAACTGTTTTTT	CASSVGDRTNEKLFF
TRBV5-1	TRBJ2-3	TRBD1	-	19	TGCGCCAGCAGCGCGCCACCGGGACAGGGGGCAATTGGCACAGATACGCAGTATTTT	CASSAPPGQGAIGTDTQYF
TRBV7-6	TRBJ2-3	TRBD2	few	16	TGTGCCAGCAGCAAAGAGCGGGAGGGCCTCACAGATACGCAGTATTTT	CASSKEREGLTDTQYF
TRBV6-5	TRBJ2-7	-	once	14	TGTGCCAGCAGTCCGCAGGGGCTTTCCTACGAGCAGTACTTC	CASSPQGLSYEQYF
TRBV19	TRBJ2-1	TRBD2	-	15	TGTGCCAGTAGTATAGTGAGCGGGAGGGCCAATGAGCAGTTCTTC	CASSIVSGRANEQFF
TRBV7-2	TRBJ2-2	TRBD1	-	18	TGTGCCAGCAGCCCCCGATTAGGGGGACAGGGTAACACCGGGGAGCTGTTTTTT	CASSPRLGGQGNTGELFF
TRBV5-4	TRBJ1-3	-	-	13	TGTGCCAGCAGCCGGGACTCTGGAAACACCATATATTTT	CASSRDSGNTIYF
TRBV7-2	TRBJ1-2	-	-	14	TGTGCCAGCGGCAACAGGGAGACATTCTATGGCTACACCTTC	CASGNRETFYGYTF
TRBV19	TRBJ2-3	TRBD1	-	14	TGTGCCAGTAAATTGAGGGGGCTAACAGATACGCAGTATTTT	CASKLRGLTDTQYF
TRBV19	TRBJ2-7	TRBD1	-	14	TGTGCCAGTAGTGACAGGGGAGGAACCTACGAGCAGTACTTC	CASSDRGGTYEQYF
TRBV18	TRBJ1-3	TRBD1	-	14	TGTGCCAGCTCACCGGGGACAGCGGGAAACACCATATATTTT	CASSPGTAGNTIYF
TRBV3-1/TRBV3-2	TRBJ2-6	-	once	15	TGTGCCAGCAGCCCCGGAGACTCTGGGGCCAACGTCCTGACTTTC	CASSPGDSGANVLTF
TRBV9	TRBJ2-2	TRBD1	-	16	TGTGCCAGCAGCGTACGGGACAGGGGGTTCGCCGGGGAGCTGTTTTTT	CASSVRDRGFAGELFF
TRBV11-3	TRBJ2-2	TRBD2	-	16	TGTGCCAGCAGCTTAACCCGCGGCGGGGGCACCGGGGAGCTGTTTTTT	CASSLTRGGGTGELFF
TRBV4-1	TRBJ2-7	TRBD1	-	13	TGCGCCAGCAGTAGGGGACAGGGGTACGAGCAGTACTTC	CASSRGQGYEQYF
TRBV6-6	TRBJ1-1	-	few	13	TGTGCCAGCGAAGGAGGGATGAACACTGAAGCTTTCTTT	CASEGGMNTEAFF
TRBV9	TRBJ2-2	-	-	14	TGTGCCAGCGCCGGGGGGCCCGGCACCGGGGAGCTGTTTTTT	CASAGGPGTGELFF
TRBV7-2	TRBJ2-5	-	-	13	TGTGCCAGCAGCGCAGGGGTTGTGGAGACCCAGTACTTC	CASSAGVVETQYF
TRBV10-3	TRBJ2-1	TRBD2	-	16	TGTGCCATCACCCGACTAGCGGGAGGGTCCTACAATGAGCAGTTCTTC	CAITRLAGGSYNEQFF
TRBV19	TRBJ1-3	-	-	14	TGTGCCAGTACCCTCGGGAACTCTGGAAACACCATATATTTT	CASTLGNSGNTIYF
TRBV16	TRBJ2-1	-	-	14	TGTGCCAGCAGCCAATCAAGGGGGGGCAATGAGCAGTTCTTC	CASSQSRGGNEQFF
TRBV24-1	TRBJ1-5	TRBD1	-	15	TGTGCCACCAGTGGATCTACAGGGGGAGTTCAGCCCCAGCATTTT	CATSGSTGGVQPQHF
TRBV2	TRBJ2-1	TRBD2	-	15	TGTGCCAGCAGTCTTTACGGGACTAGCAACAATGAGCAGTTCTTC	CASSLYGTSNNEQFF
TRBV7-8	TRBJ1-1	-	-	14	TGTGCCAGCAGCCACGCATATGAGGGGGTTCGAGCTTTCTTT	CASSHAYEGVRAFF
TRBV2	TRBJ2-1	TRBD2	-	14	TGTGCCAGCGGCAGCGGGAGGTCCTACAATGAGCAGTTCTTC	CASGSGRSYNEQFF
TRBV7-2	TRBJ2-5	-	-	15	TGTGCCAGCAGCCCTCTGAGGAGGCGGCAAGAGACCCAGTACTTC	CASSPLRRRQETQYF
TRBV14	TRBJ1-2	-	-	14	TGTGCCAGCAGCCATATAAGCACTTACTATGGCTACACCTTC	CASSHISTYYGYTF
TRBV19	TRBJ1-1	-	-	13	TGTGCCAGTAGTATCGGCAGGGACACTGAAGCTTTCTTT	CASSIGRDTEAFF
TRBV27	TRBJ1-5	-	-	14	TGTGCCAGCAGTTTAGCGGGGAGCAATCAGCCCCAGCATTTT	CASSLAGSNQPQHF
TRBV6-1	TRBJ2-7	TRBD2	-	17	TGTGCCAGCAGTGATGTAGCGGGAGGGCGGCTTTTCAACGAGCAGTACTTC	CASSDVAGGRLFNEQYF
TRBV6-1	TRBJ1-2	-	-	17	TGTGCCAGCAGTGAACTTCGCCCTTCTGGGGGGGTAACTGGCTACACCTTC	CASSELRPSGGVTGYTF
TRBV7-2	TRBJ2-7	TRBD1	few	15	TGTGCCAGCAGCCCACGTCCCGGGACAGGGAACGAGCAGTACTTC	CASSPRPGTGNEQYF
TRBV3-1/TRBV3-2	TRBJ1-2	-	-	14	TGTGCCAGCAGCCAAGGGGTCAGGGAAGGCGGCTACACCTTC	CASSQGVREGGYTF
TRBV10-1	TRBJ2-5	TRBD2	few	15	TGCGCCAGCAGACCGACTAGCGCGGACCAAGAGACCCAGTACTTC	CASRPTSADQETQYF
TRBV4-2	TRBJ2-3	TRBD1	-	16	TGTGCCAGCAGCCAAGATTCGATAGGGGGCGGGGATACGCAGTATTTT	CASSQDSIGGGDTQYF